Listed here are 5 T cell receptor beta chains from one sample, sequenced in a study of Graves' ophthalmopathy and Graves' hyperthyroidism. The study amplified TCR beta CDR3 regions using RNA transcripts. The workflow started with a first-round RT-PCR run with HTBI primers and then moved on to a second-round multiplex PCR. TCRdb re-analysed the multiplex PCR reads in MiXCR, keeping a single row per CDR3 protein. Seen here are about 1.1 million distinct CDR3 sequences, less than 45% observed once, and the top ten hold roughly 11%. The source material was peripheral blood or thyroid tissue (not recorded which). These receptors were taken from an adult man with Graves' hyperthyroidism.

This clonotype has just a few counts. This sequence joins TRBV24-1 and TRBJ2-3; 9 nucleotides align to TRBD1. After removal of 3 bases from V and 6 bases from J, the junction contained 6 bases not matched to a gene. Germline lookup yields CDR1 KGHDR and CDR2 SFDVKD. The CDR3 runs to 15 residues. CDR3 in amino acids: CATSDTGTGRDTQYF. The CDR3 nucleotides are TGTGCCACCAGTGATACCGGGACAGGGAGGGATACGCAGTATTTT.

This clonotype was seen just once. The rearrangement uses TRBV7-2 and TRBJ2-7; tentative D call: TRBD2 (6 bases). The V end lost 6 bases, the J end lost 0 bases, and 27 bases lay between the germline ends. CDR1 is SGHTA, CDR2 FQGNSA, per germline. The CDR3 loop spans 19 amino acids. The chain's CDR3 is CASSARDPPGLDYSYEQYF. Here the CDR3 DNA reads TGTGCCAGCAGTGCTAGGGACCCCCCGGGACTGGACTACTCCTACGAGCAGTACTTC.

The chain links TRBV15 to TRBJ2-1; D is ambiguous. V was shortened by 5 bases and J by 15 bases, with 20 bases between the two germline ends. The CDR3 extends over 13 amino acids. CDR1 and CDR2 (germline): LNHNV, YYDKDF (reference sequence). The CDR3 DNA is TGTGCCACCAGCCCAATGAGACTCCCGCTCCTGTTCTTC. It codes for CATSPMRLPLLFF.

This clonotype has more than one count but fewer than ten. J is TRBJ2-7 and V is TRBV7-2, with 7 bases lining up with TRBD2. After removal of 5 bases from V and 4 bases from J, the junction contained 11 bases not matched to a gene. Germline V gene sequence: CDR1 SGHTA, CDR2 FQGNSA. There are 15 residues in the CDR3. Here the CDR3 reads CASSHPSGLIYEQYF. The CDR3 DNA sequence: TGTGCCAGCAGCCATCCTAGCGGACTTATTTACGAGCAGTACTTC.

This clonotype was observed a few times. The chain carries TRBV5-4 and TRBJ2-2; a weak D match, TRBD2 (6 bases). The CDR3 totals 14 residues. CDR1 SGHNT and CDR2 YYREEE come from the germline V gene (reference sequence). V was clipped by 0 bases and J by 7 bases, with 10 bases between them. CDR3 nucleotide sequence: TGTGCCAGCAGCTTGGATCCGGGAGACGGGGAGCTGTTTTTT. Its protein is CASSLDPGDGELFF.